Only a few counts were recorded for the clone carrying this TCR beta chain. PCR involved 60 Vbeta and 13 Jbeta primers. The repertoire was sequenced with immunoSEQ multiplex PCR; TCRdb's copy has only in-frame clones and lacks some. The table lists about 170,000 clones, around 80% of them singletons. V was shortened by 7 bases and J by 1 base, with 8 bases between the two germline ends. CDR3 length: 12 amino acids. CDR1 is MDHEN and CDR2 is SYDVKM in the germline V gene. The sample belongs to a study of cytomegalovirus exposure and HLA in healthy donors. The sequence was obtained from a woman aged 18-29 years in good health and CMV-seronegative. The source material was PBMCs. This rearrangement joins TRBV28 to TRBJ2-7, with a weak D call TRBD1 (5 bases). The CDR3 sequence is CASTQGSYEQYF. The CDR3 DNA follows: TGTGCCAGCACCCAGGGTTCCTACGAGCAGTACTTC.